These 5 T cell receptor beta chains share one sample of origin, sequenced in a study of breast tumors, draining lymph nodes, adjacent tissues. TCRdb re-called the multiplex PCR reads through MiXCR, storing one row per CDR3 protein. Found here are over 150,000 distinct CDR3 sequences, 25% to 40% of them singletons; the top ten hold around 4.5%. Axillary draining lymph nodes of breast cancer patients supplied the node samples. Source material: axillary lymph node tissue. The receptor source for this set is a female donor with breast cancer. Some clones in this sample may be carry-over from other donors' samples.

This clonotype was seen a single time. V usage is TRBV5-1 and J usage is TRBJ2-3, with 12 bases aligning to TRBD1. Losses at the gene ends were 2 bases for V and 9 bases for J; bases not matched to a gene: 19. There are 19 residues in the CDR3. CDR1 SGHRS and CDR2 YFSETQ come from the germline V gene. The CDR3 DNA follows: TGCGCCAGCAGCTTAACCGGGACAGGGGGCACCCTTCCTCCCATGACGCAGTATTTT. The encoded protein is CASSLTGTGGTLPPMTQYF.

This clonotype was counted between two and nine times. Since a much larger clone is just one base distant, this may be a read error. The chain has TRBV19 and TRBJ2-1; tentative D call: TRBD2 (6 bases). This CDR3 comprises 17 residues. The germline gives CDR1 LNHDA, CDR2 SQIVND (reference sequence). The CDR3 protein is CASRGDSYTYSYNEQSF. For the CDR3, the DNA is TGTGCCAGTAGGGGGGACTCATATACTTACTCCTACAATGAGCAGTCCTTC.

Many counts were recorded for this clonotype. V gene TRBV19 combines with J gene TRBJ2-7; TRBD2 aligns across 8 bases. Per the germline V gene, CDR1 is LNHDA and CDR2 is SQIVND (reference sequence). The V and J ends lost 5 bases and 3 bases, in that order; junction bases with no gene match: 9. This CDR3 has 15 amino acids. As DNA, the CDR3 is TGTGCCAGTAGTGACCCGGGGGGGTCCTACTACGAGCAGTACTTC. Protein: CASSDPGGSYYEQYF.

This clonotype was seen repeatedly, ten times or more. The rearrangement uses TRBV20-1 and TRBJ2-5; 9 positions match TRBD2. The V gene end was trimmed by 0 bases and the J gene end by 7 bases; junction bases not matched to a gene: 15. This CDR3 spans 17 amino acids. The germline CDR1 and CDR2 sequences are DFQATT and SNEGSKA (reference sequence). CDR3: CSARDAVTAGGPGTQYF. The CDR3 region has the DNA TGCAGTGCTAGAGACGCCGTAACGGCGGGAGGGCCGGGGACCCAGTACTTC.

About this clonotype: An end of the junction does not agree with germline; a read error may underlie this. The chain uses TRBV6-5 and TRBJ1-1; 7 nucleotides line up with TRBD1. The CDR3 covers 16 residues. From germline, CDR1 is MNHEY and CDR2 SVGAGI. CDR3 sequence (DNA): TGTGCCAGCAGTCCAGCCCGTCAGGGGGGGAGGACTGAAGCCTTCTTT. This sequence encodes CASSPARQGGRTEAFF.